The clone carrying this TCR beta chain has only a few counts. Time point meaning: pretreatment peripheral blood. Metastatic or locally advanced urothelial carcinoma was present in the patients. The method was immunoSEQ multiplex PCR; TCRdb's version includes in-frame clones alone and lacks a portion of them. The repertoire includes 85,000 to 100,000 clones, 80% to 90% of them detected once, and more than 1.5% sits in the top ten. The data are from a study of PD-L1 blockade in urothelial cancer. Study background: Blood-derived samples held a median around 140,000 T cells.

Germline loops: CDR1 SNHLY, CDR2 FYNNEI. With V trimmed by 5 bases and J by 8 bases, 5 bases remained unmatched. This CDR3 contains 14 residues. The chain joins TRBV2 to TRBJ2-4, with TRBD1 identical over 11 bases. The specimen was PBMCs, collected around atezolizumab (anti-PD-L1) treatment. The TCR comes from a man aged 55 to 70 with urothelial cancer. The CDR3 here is CASSRRTGGDIQYF. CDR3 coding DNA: TGTGCCAGCAGTCGCAGGACAGGGGGCGACATTCAGTACTTC.